The 28 T cell receptor beta chains below come from one sample, sequenced in a study of breast tumors, draining lymph nodes, adjacent tissues. Samples came from axillary lymph nodes draining the breast cancer. One entry per CDR3 protein results from TCRdb running MiXCR on the multiplex PCR reads. This table holds approximately 300,000 distinct CDR3 sequences, around 30% found once. The specimen was axillary lymph node tissue. The receptors were sampled from a female donor with breast cancer. Some clones in this sample may be carry-over from other donors' samples.

This clonotype was recorded a few times. The chain joins TRBV6-6 to TRBJ2-3; D call uncertain. The V and J ends lost 8 bases and 8 bases respectively, with 14 bases between them. The V gene's germline CDR1 is MNHNY and CDR2 SVGAGI (reference sequence). The CDR3 runs 12 residues. The CDR3: CASWPRVGTQYF. Here the CDR3 DNA reads TGTGCCAGCTGGCCACGAGTCGGTACGCAGTATTTT.

This clonotype showed up many times. The gene calls are TRBV20-1 and TRBJ2-5; no clear D gene. The V end was cut by 3 bases, the J end by 5 bases, with 13 bases between. The germline V gene has CDR1 DFQATT and CDR2 SNEGSKA (reference sequence). The CDR3 runs to 13 residues. CDR3 residues: CSASPRYGETQYF. The CDR3 DNA reads TGCAGTGCTAGCCCTAGATATGGGGAGACCCAGTACTTC.

The genes are TRBV27 and TRBJ2-1; no definite D call. This CDR3 contains 14 residues. Germline V gene data show CDR1 as MNHEY and CDR2 as SMNVEV (reference sequence). Trimming took 8 bases from V and 4 from J, leaving 15 bases between them. In DNA, the CDR3 is TGTGCCAGCTCAACTCTGACTGGATACAATGAGCAGTTCTTC. It encodes CASSTLTGYNEQFF.

In this sample, this clonotype turned up once. The rearrangement links TRBV10-3 to TRBJ2-7, with D tentatively TRBD2 (6 bases). V was shortened by 4 bases and J by 2 bases, with 15 bases between the two germline ends. From germline, CDR1 is ENHRY and CDR2 SYGVKD. CDR3 length: 15 amino acids. CDR3 DNA: TGTGCCATCAGTGGGACTACGGGGGTTCCCTACGAGCAGTACTTC. Its translation is CAISGTTGVPYEQYF.

This clonotype was seen many times. J is TRBJ2-5 and V is TRBV5-1; no firm D call. The length of the CDR3 is 15 residues. The V end lost 0 bases, the J end lost 4 bases, and 13 bases lay between the germline ends. The V gene's germline CDR1 is SGHRS and CDR2 YFSETQ. The DNA of the CDR3 is TGCGCCAGCAGCTTGGAATCGTGGGCAGGAGAGACCCAGTACTTC. Translation gives CASSLESWAGETQYF. Drawing the rest from reference TRBV5-1 and TRBJ2-5, the complete variable domain is KAGVTQTPRYLIKTRGQQVTLSCSPISGHRSVSWYQQTPGQGLQFLFEYFSETQRNKGNFPGRFSGRQFSNSRSEMNVSTLELGDSALYLCASSLESWAGETQYFGPGTRLLVL.

With regard to this clonotype: A read error may be the cause here, since a much bigger clone is one base away. J is TRBJ2-2 and V is TRBV6-6; a weak D match, TRBD2 (5 bases). V lost 5 bases to trimming and J lost 7 bases, with 11 bases between them. The CDR3 length is 13 residues. CDR1 MNHNY and CDR2 SVGAGI come from the germline V gene (reference sequence). The CDR3 reads CASSPAGSGELFF. CDR3 nucleotides: TGTGCCAGCAGTCCCGCGGGTAGCGGGGAGCTGTTTTTT.

V gene TRBV5-8 combines with J gene TRBJ2-7; D remains ambiguous. CDR3 length: 19 residues. The germline V gene encodes CDR1 SGHTS and CDR2 YDEGEE. The ends were cut back, 5 bases at V and 4 bases at J, with 31 bases in the middle. CDR3 nucleotide sequence: TGTGCCAGCAGGTCGCAGCTAAACATTGATCCCCCCCGGATTTACGAGCAGTACTTC. Encoded protein: CASRSQLNIDPPRIYEQYF.

Turning to this clonotype: A read error may produce the germline difference seen at one junction end. This sequence joins TRBV15 and TRBJ2-3; 9 bases fit TRBD2. The CDR3 has 15 amino acids. Germline assignment: CDR1 LNHNV and CDR2 YYDKDF (reference sequence). CDR3 amino acids: CATSRRLAGTDMQYF. The CDR3 region has the DNA TGTGCCACCAGCAGAAGGCTAGCGGGGACAGATATGCAGTATTTT.

This clonotype was observed at least ten times. This sequence joins TRBV12-5 and TRBJ2-7, with TRBD2 as a possible D gene (6 bases). This CDR3 contains 17 residues. V lost 2 bases and J 9 bases, leaving 26 bases between the germline ends. CDR1 LGHNT and CDR2 FRNRAP come from the germline V gene. CDR3 nucleotide sequence: TGTGCTAGTGGTTTGTCACTTGCCAGCGGGCTATCCCCCCGGCAGTACTTC. This encodes CASGLSLASGLSPRQYF. The whole variable domain, filled in from reference TRBV12-5 and TRBJ2-7, reads DARVTQTPRHKVTEMGQEVTMRCQPILGHNTVFWYRQTMMQGLELLAYFRNRAPLDDSGMPKDRFSAEMPDATLATLKIQPSEPRDSAVYFCASGLSLASGLSPRQYFGPGTRLTVT.

Regarding this clonotype: The junction differs from germline at one of its ends, possibly a read error. CDR3 protein: CAISDPSLAGGDTGELSW. The CDR3 coding sequence is TGTGCCATCAGTGATCCCTCGTTAGCGGGAGGGGACACCGGGGAGCTGTCTTGG. V is TRBV10-3 and J is TRBJ2-2; 11 nucleotides line up with TRBD2. There are 18 residues in the CDR3. Looked up from germline, CDR1 is ENHRY and CDR2 is SYGVKD.

Notes on this clonotype: A single base separates this from a much larger clone, so it may be a read error. The chain uses TRBV7-8 and TRBJ2-1; 9 nucleotides align to TRBD2. The CDR3 length is 17 residues. CDR1 is SGHVS, CDR2 FQNEAQ, per germline. Trimming cost V 0 bases and J 7 bases; bases outside gene matches: 10. DNA of the CDR3: TGTGCCAGCAGCTTAGCTATTGGGACTAGCACAACTAATGAGCAGTTCTTC. This encodes CASSLAIGTSTTNEQFF.

This clonotype occurred many times. The rearrangement joins TRBV30 to TRBJ2-2, with D unresolved. V was trimmed by 4 bases and J by 2 bases, leaving 8 bases between them. This CDR3 region has 13 residues. The V gene's germline CDR1 is GTSNPN and CDR2 SVGIG (reference sequence). This CDR3 reads CAWNRRNTGELFF. DNA of the CDR3: TGTGCCTGGAACCGCAGAAACACCGGGGAGCTGTTTTTT.

The V call is TRBV7-2, the J call TRBJ2-1; TRBD2 aligns across 13 bases. The V gene end was trimmed by 5 bases and the J gene end by 5 bases; junction bases not matched to a gene: 9. The germline CDR1 and CDR2 sequences are SGHTA and FQGNSA. The CDR3 has 17 residues. The CDR3 loop reads CASSQLAGGPPNNEQFF. CDR3 nucleotides: TGTGCCAGCAGCCAACTAGCGGGAGGGCCCCCAAACAATGAGCAGTTCTTC.

This clonotype was seen many times. The chain joins TRBV5-1 to TRBJ2-7, with D possibly being TRBD1 (6 bases). The CDR3 spans 13 residues. Trimming removed 3 bases at V and 4 bases at J, with 11 bases between. Germline loops: CDR1 SGHRS, CDR2 YFSETQ. CDR3 coding DNA: TGCGCCAGCAGCTGGGACAAAACTTACGAGCAGTACTTC. It translates to CASSWDKTYEQYF. The full variable domain, its missing parts supplied by reference TRBV5-1 and TRBJ2-7, is KAGVTQTPRYLIKTRGQQVTLSCSPISGHRSVSWYQQTPGQGLQFLFEYFSETQRNKGNFPGRFSGRQFSNSRSEMNVSTLELGDSALYLCASSWDKTYEQYFGPGTRLTVT.

The chain combines TRBV28 with TRBJ2-2; TRBD2 aligns across 7 bases. The CDR3 extends over 14 amino acids. CDR1 is MDHEN and CDR2 is SYDVKM in the germline V gene. After removal of 6 bases from V and 3 bases from J, the junction contained 4 bases not matched to a gene. CDR3 sequence: CASSSGGYTGELFF. The CDR3 DNA reads as TGTGCCAGCAGCTCGGGGGGATACACCGGGGAGCTGTTTTTT. Full variable domain (missing parts from reference TRBV28 and TRBJ2-2): DVKVTQSSRYLVKRTGEKVFLECVQDMDHENMFWYRQDPGLGLRLIYFSYDVKMKEKGDIPEGYSVSREKKERFSLILESASTNQTSMYLCASSSGGYTGELFFGEGSRLTVL.

This clonotype was recorded at least ten times. The V call is TRBV10-1, the J call TRBJ2-1, with 10 bases matching TRBD2. This CDR3 is built from 15 residues. Trimming at V came to 4 bases and at J to 5 bases, leaving 5 bases not matched to a gene. Looked up from germline, CDR1 is WNHNN and CDR2 is SYGVQD (reference sequence). The CDR3 is CASSASGRADNEQFF. The CDR3 nucleotides are TGCGCCAGCAGTGCCAGCGGGAGGGCCGACAATGAGCAGTTCTTC.

The chain is built from TRBV10-3 and TRBJ2-1; 10 bases align to TRBD2. The CDR3 loop spans 19 amino acids. The germline CDR1 and CDR2 sequences are ENHRY and SYGVKD. J gave up 2 bases and V 3 bases, and 13 bases lay outside the gene matches. The CDR3 coding sequence is TGTGCCATCAGTGACGGGACTAGCGAGGGACAGGCCACCTACAATGAGCAGTTCTTC. Amino acid sequence: CAISDGTSEGQATYNEQFF.

V is TRBV28 and J is TRBJ2-7; D gene ambiguous. This CDR3 contains 12 residues. Trimming removed 1 base at V and 4 bases at J, with 5 bases between. Germline assignment: CDR1 MDHEN and CDR2 SYDVKM. The CDR3 region is CASSLFGYEQYF. CDR3 nucleotides: TGTGCCAGCAGTTTATTTGGGTACGAGCAGTACTTC.

CDR3 nucleotide sequence: TGTGCTAGAGGTGGGGGGATCGGCACAGATACGCAGTATTTT. It yields the protein CARGGGIGTDTQYF. V usage is TRBV25-1 and J usage is TRBJ2-3; D perhaps matches TRBD2 (6 bases). This CDR3 is 14 amino acids long. CDR1 and CDR2 from the germline V gene are MGHDK and SYGVNS. The full variable domain, rest sourced from reference TRBV25-1 and TRBJ2-3, is EADIYQTPRYLVIGTGKKITLECSQTMGHDKMYWYQQDPGMELHLIHYSYGVNSTEKGDLSSESTVSRIRTEHFPLTLESARPSHTSQYLCARGGGIGTDTQYFGPGTRLTVL.

In regard to this clonotype: This may stem from a read error, because a much larger clone lies one nucleotide away. V usage is TRBV9 and J usage is TRBJ2-3; D gene uncertain. This CDR3 is 16 amino acids long. Germline CDR1 reads SGDLS; CDR2 reads YYNGEE. The CDR3 loop reads CASSPGQSSSTDAQYF. DNA of the CDR3: TGTGCCAGCAGCCCCGGCCAGTCATCAAGCACAGATGCGCAGTATTTT.

Ten or more counts support this clonotype. The rearrangement links TRBV14 to TRBJ2-1; 9 bases agree with TRBD2. CDR1 and CDR2 from the germline V gene are SGHDN and FVKESK. The CDR3 is 16 amino acids. V shed 0 bases, J shed 6 bases, and the junction held 6 bases outside the gene matches. The CDR3 sequence is CASSQDMGLAFNEQFF. In DNA, the CDR3 is TGTGCCAGCAGCCAAGATATGGGACTAGCCTTCAATGAGCAGTTCTTC.

This clonotype was seen only a few times. This may arise from a read error, as a much more abundant clone is one base away. The chain joins TRBV20-1 to TRBJ1-5; TRBD1 is a possible D gene (5 bases). The length of the CDR3 is 14 residues. In germline, CDR1 is DFQATT, CDR2 SNEGSKA (reference sequence). In DNA, the CDR3 is TGCAGTGTTAGCGAGGGGTATAGCAATCCGCCCCAGCATTTT. Protein sequence: CSVSEGYSNPPQHF.

This clonotype has only one observation. V is TRBV29-1 and J is TRBJ1-2; 7 nucleotides agree with TRBD1. CDR3 length: 12 residues. V was pared by 6 bases and J by 2 bases, with 3 bases of the junction left unmatched. CDR1 is SQVTM, CDR2 ANQGSEA, per germline. The CDR3 coding sequence is TGCAGCGTAGCGGGACAGAACTATGGCTACACCTTC. Translating it yields CSVAGQNYGYTF.

This clonotype showed up many times. This sequence joins TRBV29-1 and TRBJ2-7; TRBD1 matches at 7 bases. V lost 5 bases to trimming and J lost 2 bases; unmatched junction nucleotides: 6. The CDR3 has 13 residues. In germline, CDR1 is SQVTM, CDR2 ANQGSEA. CDR3 in amino acids: CSVTLTGTYEQYF. Written as DNA, the CDR3 is TGCAGCGTTACCCTGACAGGGACCTACGAGCAGTACTTC.

A word on this clonotype: Just one base apart from a much larger clone, this may be a read error. The rearrangement uses TRBV5-1 and TRBJ2-1; TRBD2 aligns across 16 bases. CDR1 is SGHRS, CDR2 YFSETQ, per germline. V shed 5 bases, J shed 6 bases, and the junction held 2 bases outside the gene matches. The CDR3 runs to 15 residues. As DNA, the CDR3 is TGCGCCAGCAGAGGGACTAGCGGGAGGGCCAATGAGCAGTTCTTC. Translation gives CASRGTSGRANEQFF.

This clonotype was counted only a few times. This sequence joins TRBV6-5 and TRBJ2-3; D not certain. Trimming pared 5 bases from V and 5 bases from J, leaving 17 bases between. Germline V gene lookup returns CDR1 MNHEY and CDR2 SVGAGI. This CDR3 comprises 15 residues. The CDR3 bases are TGTGCCAGCAGTCGCCGAGAAGGACGAATAGATACGCAGTATTTT. Translated, it gives CASSRREGRIDTQYF.

At least ten counts were recorded for this clonotype. The chain has TRBV2 and TRBJ2-3, with 8 bases lining up with TRBD2. The germline V gene has CDR1 SNHLY and CDR2 FYNNEI. The CDR3 length is 15 residues. V was pared by 5 bases and J by 2 bases, with 6 bases of the junction left unmatched. The CDR3 reads CASSPSGRYTDTQYF. DNA for the CDR3: TGTGCCAGCAGTCCTAGCGGGCGCTACACAGATACGCAGTATTTT.

The V gene is TRBV27, the J gene TRBJ1-2; 9 bases line up with TRBD1. Germline lookup yields CDR1 MNHEY and CDR2 SMNVEV (reference sequence). The ends lost 7 bases at V and 6 bases at J; junction bases unmatched: 12. The CDR3 is made up of 15 amino acids. The CDR3 reads CASILNRGRLNGYTF. DNA of the CDR3: TGTGCCAGCATCCTGAACAGGGGGCGTCTCAATGGCTACACCTTC.